Each of the 23 T cell receptor beta chains below was sequenced from the same sample in a study of OX40 agonist ivuxolimab in advanced cancers. Produced via immunoSEQ multiplex PCR; TCRdb's table is partial and in-frame only. Of approximately 88,000 clones detected, 70% to 90% appear once; the ten largest clones hold 0.25% to 0.35%. Specimen: CD4+ or CD8+ T cells sorted from blood, collected in a trial of the OX40 agonist ivuxolimab. These receptor sequences come from an adult with an advanced solid tumor such as melanoma, head and neck, liver or kidney cancer.

The chain uses TRBV4-1 and TRBJ1-5; 8 bases fit TRBD1. This CDR3 comprises 15 residues. V lost 4 bases to trimming and J lost 2 bases; unmatched junction nucleotides: 4. Germline V lookup: CDR1 MGHRA, CDR2 YSYEKL. In DNA, the CDR3 is TGCGCCAGCAGCCCTTTGGACAGGGGCAATCAGCCCCAGCATTTT. Translation: CASSPLDRGNQPQHF.

This clone appeared once. This chain links TRBV10-2 with TRBJ2-7; a possible D gene is TRBD1 (6 bases). The V gene's germline CDR1 is WSHSY and CDR2 SAAADI. The CDR3 is 14 residues long. V was cut by 8 bases and J by 0 bases, with 14 bases left in between. In DNA, the CDR3 is TGCGCCAGCGTCCTTGGACAGTTCTCCTACGAGCAGTACTTC. Translating gives CASVLGQFSYEQYF.

The genes are TRBV5-1 and TRBJ2-7, with D hard to call. Germline V gene data show CDR1 as SGHRS and CDR2 as YFSETQ. There are 13 residues in the CDR3. Trimming left V 0 bases short and J 4 bases short, with 8 bases between. DNA of the CDR3: TGCGCCAGCAGCTTGGCGGATTGGTACGAGCAGTACTTC. This encodes CASSLADWYEQYF.

This clone has just a few counts. This chain's CDR3 is CASSAIGNQPQHF. The CDR3 nucleotides read TGTGCCAGCAGCGCGATAGGCAATCAGCCCCAGCATTTT. This rearrangement joins TRBV9 to TRBJ1-5; D uncertain. The germline V gene encodes CDR1 SGDLS and CDR2 YYNGEE. There are 13 residues in the CDR3. Trimming stripped 3 bases from V and 2 bases from J, with 6 bases between.

In this sample, this clone turned up a few times. The chain links TRBV5-1 to TRBJ1-1; 9 bases align to TRBD1. J was trimmed by 5 bases and V by 3 bases; bases with no gene match: 5. The germline gives CDR1 SGHRS, CDR2 YFSETQ. This CDR3 is 14 amino acids long. The CDR3 sequence: CASSSGQGGTEAFF. CDR3 in DNA: TGCGCCAGCAGCTCGGGACAGGGAGGGACTGAAGCTTTCTTT. Together with reference TRBV5-1 and TRBJ1-1, the CDR3 gives the full variable domain: KAGVTQTPRYLIKTRGQQVTLSCSPISGHRSVSWYQQTPGQGLQFLFEYFSETQRNKGNFPGRFSGRQFSNSRSEMNVSTLELGDSALYLCASSSGQGGTEAFFGQGTRLTVV.

This clone was observed once. J is TRBJ1-3 and V is TRBV30; D unresolved. V was clipped by 4 bases and J by 4 bases, with 5 bases between them. CDR1 GTSNPN and CDR2 SVGIG come from the germline V gene (reference sequence). This CDR3 spans 11 amino acids. The CDR3 DNA sequence: TGTGCCTGGATGGGGGGAAACACCATATATTTT. Amino acid sequence: CAWMGGNTIYF.

Only one count was recorded for this clone. The chain joins TRBV14 to TRBJ1-4; D is unresolved. The V and J ends lost 5 bases and 0 bases respectively, with 13 bases between them. Per germline, CDR1 SGHDN and CDR2 FVKESK. The CDR3 spans 16 residues. The CDR3 spells CASSAMTKATNEKLFF. The CDR3 DNA is TGTGCCAGCAGCGCTATGACCAAAGCAACTAATGAAAAACTGTTTTTT.

DNA of the CDR3: TGTGCCAGCACCTCTCCCGGGACCAGCTCCTACGAGCAGTACTTC. Translation gives CASTSPGTSSYEQYF. The chain combines TRBV28 with TRBJ2-7; D may be TRBD1 or TRBD2 (5 bases each). V was shortened by 7 bases and J by 0 bases, with 16 bases between the two germline ends. Per germline, CDR1 MDHEN and CDR2 SYDVKM. The CDR3 extends over 15 amino acids.

The rearrangement uses TRBV10-3 and TRBJ2-1; 9 bases line up with TRBD2. Germline V CDR1 and CDR2: ENHRY, SYGVKD. The trim removed 7 bases at V and 9 bases at J, leaving 10 bases unmatched. The CDR3 is 14 amino acids. CDR3 sequence: CAITGTSPFAEQFF. The DNA of the CDR3 is TGTGCCATCACCGGGACTAGCCCGTTTGCTGAGCAGTTCTTC.

The rearrangement joins TRBV6-6 to TRBJ2-5; 7 nucleotides match TRBD2. The CDR3 extends over 15 amino acids. Germline-derived CDR1 and CDR2 are MNHNY and SVGAGI (reference sequence). With 6 bases clipped from V and 4 bases from J, the junction kept 11 bases outside the gene matches. DNA of the CDR3: TGTGCCAGCAGGGCCCCGGGCAAGCGGGGAGAGACCCAGTACTTC. Its translation: CASRAPGKRGETQYF.

The chain uses TRBV6-1 and TRBJ2-5; tentatively, D is TRBD1 (5 bases). CDR1 and CDR2 from the germline V gene are MNHNS and SASEGT. The CDR3 totals 14 residues. V dropped 7 bases and J dropped 4 bases, with 16 bases sitting between them. The CDR3 bases are TGTGCCAGCAAGTACAGCCTTCAGGGAGAGACCCAGTACTTC. Translating gives CASKYSLQGETQYF.

V and J are TRBV11-3 and TRBJ2-7, with 9 bases matching TRBD1. The germline gives CDR1 SGHNT, CDR2 YENEEA. The CDR3 loop spans 15 amino acids. V trimming: 5 bases; J trimming: 6 bases; junction bases outside the gene matches: 11. The CDR3 DNA sequence: TGTGCCAGCAGCCCATCGACAGGGGGGACGGGCGAGCAGTACTTC. This encodes CASSPSTGGTGEQYF.

This sequence joins TRBV19 and TRBJ2-5, with D perhaps assigned TRBD1 or TRBD2 (6 bases each). The CDR3 spans 15 residues. Germline CDR1 LNHDA, CDR2 SQIVND (reference sequence). Trimming cost V 6 bases and J 2 bases, with 16 bases left between them. The CDR3 coding sequence is TGTGCCAGTAGCATTATGGGGGGCAGGCAAGAGACCCAGTACTTC. Amino acid sequence: CASSIMGGRQETQYF.

The V gene is TRBV2, the J gene TRBJ1-4; D not certain. Germline CDR1 and CDR2: SNHLY and FYNNEI. The V and J ends lost 3 bases and 13 bases respectively, with 18 bases between them. This CDR3 is 14 amino acids long. The chain's CDR3 is CASSDGQPPSGLFF. DNA for the CDR3: TGTGCCAGCAGTGACGGGCAGCCACCCTCGGGACTGTTTTTT.

The chain is built from TRBV21-1 and TRBJ1-1; no DNA check was done on the table's D call, TRBD1. TRBV21-1 is assigned pseudogene status. The CDR3 is 19 residues long. CDR3 in amino acids: CASSKLWVGTGGDCTEAFF. CDR3 coding DNA: TGTGCCAGCAGCAAATTGTGGGTAGGGACAGGGGGCGATTGCACTGAAGCTTTCTTT.

The chain links TRBV23-1 to TRBJ2-6; no reliable D call. TRBV23-1 is an ORF; its function is uncertain. Trimming left V 2 bases short and J 0 bases short, with 17 bases between. The CDR3 spans 19 residues. CDR3 protein: CASSQRYLHISSGANVLTF. The CDR3 nucleotides are TGCGCCAGCAGTCAACGTTACCTTCATATTTCCTCTGGGGCCAACGTCCTGACTTTC.

The V and J genes are TRBV6-4 and TRBJ2-1, with 10 bases matching TRBD1. The length of the CDR3 is 14 residues. Looked up from germline, CDR1 is MRHNA and CDR2 is SNTAGT. The V gene end was trimmed by 4 bases and the J gene end by 8 bases; junction bases not matched to a gene: 5. CDR3 in DNA: TGTGCCAGCAGTGGGGGGACAGGGGTGCATGAGCAGTTCTTC. Its translation: CASSGGTGVHEQFF.

This clone was detected only once. The CDR3 nucleotides are TGTGCCAGCAGCTCAGAATCTAACTATGGCTACACCTTC. Its translation: CASSSESNYGYTF. This chain connects TRBV5-4 to TRBJ1-2; D gene uncertain. The ends were cut back, 3 bases at V and 0 bases at J, with 6 bases in the middle. This CDR3 has 13 residues. The germline V gene encodes CDR1 SGHNT and CDR2 YYREEE (reference sequence).

This chain connects TRBV6-4 to TRBJ2-3; D not resolved. In germline, CDR1 is MRHNA, CDR2 SNTAGT. The CDR3 has 13 residues. Trimming stripped 4 bases from V and 2 bases from J, with 7 bases between. The CDR3: CASSVRVTDTQYF. DNA for the CDR3: TGTGCCAGCAGTGTGCGTGTCACAGATACGCAGTATTTT.

The CDR3 DNA reads as TGTGCCAGCAGCTTAGTGTCTAGCGGTCGACAAGAGACCCAGTACTTC. Protein: CASSLVSSGRQETQYF. The V call is TRBV7-2, the J call TRBJ2-5; 7 nucleotides match TRBD2. CDR3 length equals 16 residues. Germline trimming cut 1 base from V and 2 bases from J; bases unmatched to any gene: 7. Germline lookup yields CDR1 SGHTA and CDR2 FQGNSA.

This rearrangement joins TRBV11-2 to TRBJ2-5; D may be TRBD1 (6 bases). Germline CDR1 SGHAT, CDR2 FQNNGV. The CDR3 spans 15 residues. V was trimmed by 4 bases and J by 1 base, leaving 13 bases between them. The CDR3 is CASSSFGTSQETQYF. For the CDR3, the DNA is TGTGCCAGCAGCTCCTTCGGGACAAGCCAAGAGACCCAGTACTTC.

This clone showed up just once. This chain joins TRBV6-1 and TRBJ1-4; D is unclear. The CDR3 runs to 14 residues. Trimming left V 4 bases short and J 8 bases short, with 14 bases between. CDR1 is MNHNS, CDR2 SASEGT, per germline. This CDR3 is CASSVTALQEKLFF. CDR3 DNA: TGTGCCAGCAGTGTGACTGCCCTGCAGGAAAAACTGTTTTTT.

The chain combines TRBV9 with TRBJ2-7; 8 bases are a match to TRBD1. The V gene end was trimmed by 0 bases and the J gene end by 3 bases; junction bases not matched to a gene: 5. CDR1 is SGDLS and CDR2 is YYNGEE in the germline V gene. This CDR3 has 15 residues. As DNA, the CDR3 is TGTGCCAGCAGCGTAGCTTATGACAGGGGCTACGAGCAGTACTTC. This codes for CASSVAYDRGYEQYF.